Sequencing of this TCR beta chain was carried out in a study of T cell repertoires in cytomegalovirus infection. Whole-study findings and limits: Frequencies of public TCR beta families were cumulated, and this identified carriers of CMV plus the relevant HLA. CMV-specific TCR beta clonotypes restricted by HLA-C dominated the ex vivo response.

Comment on this clonotype: What it recognizes is unknown.

The CDR3 consists of 15 residues. The germline V gene encodes CDR1 GTSNPN and CDR2 SVGIG (reference sequence). The V gene end was trimmed by 8 bases and the J gene end by 0 bases; junction bases not matched to a gene: 10. Each CDR3 protein is one row after TCRdb ran MiXCR on the reads. The repertoire has about 470,000 distinct CDR3 sequences, approximately 46% of them found once; the top ten carry roughly two fifths. The chain links TRBV30 to TRBJ1-5, with 7 bases matching TRBD1. The clonotype was recovered from a human donor in good health (CMV status not recorded). Some clones in this sample may be carry-over from other donors' samples. The sample consisted of cultured PBMCs, taken from culture after CMV antigen stimulation. The CDR3 reads CATRPGQYSNQPQHF. The CDR3 coding sequence is TGTGCCACCCGACCGGGACAGTATAGCAATCAGCCCCAGCATTTT.